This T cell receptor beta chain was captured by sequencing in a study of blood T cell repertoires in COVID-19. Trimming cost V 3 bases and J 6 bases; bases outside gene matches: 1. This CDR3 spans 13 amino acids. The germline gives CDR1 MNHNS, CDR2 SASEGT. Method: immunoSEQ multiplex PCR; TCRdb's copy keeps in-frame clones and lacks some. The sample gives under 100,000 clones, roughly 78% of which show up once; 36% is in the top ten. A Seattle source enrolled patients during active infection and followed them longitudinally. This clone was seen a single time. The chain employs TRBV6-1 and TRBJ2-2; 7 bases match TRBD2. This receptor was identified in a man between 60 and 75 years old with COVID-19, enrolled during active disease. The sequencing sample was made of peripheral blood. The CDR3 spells CASSEGGSGELFF. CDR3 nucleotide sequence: TGTGCCAGCAGTGAGGGGGGGTCCGGGGAGCTGTTTTTT.